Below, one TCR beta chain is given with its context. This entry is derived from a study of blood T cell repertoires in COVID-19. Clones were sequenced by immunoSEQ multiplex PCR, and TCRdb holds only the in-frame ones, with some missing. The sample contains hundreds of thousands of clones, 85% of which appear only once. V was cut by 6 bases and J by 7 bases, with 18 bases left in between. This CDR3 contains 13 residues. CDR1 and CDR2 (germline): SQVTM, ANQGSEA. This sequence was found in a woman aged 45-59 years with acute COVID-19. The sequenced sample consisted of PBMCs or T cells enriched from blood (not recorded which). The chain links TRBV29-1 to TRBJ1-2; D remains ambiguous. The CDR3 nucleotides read TGCAGCGTCACCCCGAGATCCCTCTTTGGCTACACCTTC. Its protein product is CSVTPRSLFGYTF.